This T cell receptor (beta chain) was captured in a study of identical twins. Study observations and caveats: The study drew conclusions from cross-sectional statistical analysis, not from following the same donors.

Notes on this clonotype: Its antigen is still unknown.

V was clipped by 10 bases and J by 2 bases, with 17 bases between them. The CDR3 is made up of 14 amino acids. Germline V gene lookup returns CDR1 WSHSY and CDR2 SAAADI. TCRdb reprocessed the 5' RACE reads with MiXCR, giving one entry per CDR3 protein. The data show about 720,000 distinct CDR3 sequences, around a sixth seen once. These data also featured in a second study, about T cells expressing NK-cell markers. Per that paper: With respect to HCMV, seven of the eight sequenced donors were seropositive, and one was seronegative.

The specimen sequenced was PBMCs. The source is a woman in her late teens or twenties in good health. The chain is built from TRBV10-2 and TRBJ2-5; possibly TRBD1 for D (6 bases). This CDR3 is CATHIQGRQETQYF. CDR3 nucleotides: TGCGCCACCCACATACAGGGACGGCAAGAGACCCAGTACTTC.